This paragraph covers one T cell receptor beta chain sequence. The CDR3 is made up of 13 amino acids. The germline gives CDR1 WSHSY, CDR2 SAAADI. The V and J ends lost 4 bases and 4 bases, in that order; junction bases with no gene match: 2. The sample originates from a study of shared clonotypes between healthy human individuals. Profiling relied on immunoSEQ multiplex PCR, and the TCRdb table lists in-frame clones only, not all of them. Among roughly 770,000 clones, about 96% were seen once, and the ten largest hold about 0.22%. The naive CD8 subset, CD45RO-negative cells positively selected for CCR7, excluded terminally differentiated effector memory CD45RA+ cells.

This receptor was identified in a young man in good health. What was sequenced was naive CD8+ T cells sorted from blood. V usage is TRBV10-2 and J usage is TRBJ2-3; 7 nucleotides agree with TRBD2. The CDR3 here is CASSAGGADTQYF. CDR3 in DNA: TGCGCCAGCAGTGCTGGGGGGGCAGATACGCAGTATTTT.